This TCR beta chain came from a study of shared clonotypes between healthy human individuals. Study-wide results and caveats: Specimens sampled were limited to blood, with tissue repertoires likely differing.

Deep was the level used in running the assay. Unsorted PBMCs provided DNA that was sequenced on ten immunoSEQ deep assay plates. The assay was immunoSEQ multiplex PCR, and TCRdb's table has in-frame clones only and misses some. The sample contains some 450,000 clones, around 77% of which appear only once. Germline CDR1 is LNHDA and CDR2 is SQIVND (reference sequence). CDR3 size: 13 residues. The V segment lost 8 bases and the J segment 3 bases; nucleotides outside the gene matches: 6. As regards this clone: Its matching antigen is unknown.

The clonotype was recovered from a woman between 40 and 55 years old in good health. Some clones in this sample may be carry-over from other donors' samples. Specimen: PBMCs. The chain combines TRBV19 with TRBJ2-7; 8 bases are shared with TRBD1. The CDR3 loop is CASAPDRGYEQYF. CDR3 DNA sequence: TGTGCCAGTGCTCCAGACAGGGGCTACGAGCAGTACTTC.